These 14 T cell receptor beta chains came from one sample sequenced in a study of Graves' ophthalmopathy and Graves' hyperthyroidism. Amplification of TCR beta CDR3 regions used RNA transcripts. RT-PCR in the first round used HTBI primers; a second-round multiplex PCR followed. TCRdb re-called the multiplex PCR reads through MiXCR, storing one row per CDR3 protein. The profile shows fewer than 600,000 distinct CDR3 sequences, 13% to 15% of them singletons. Sample: blood. These receptors originate from a woman in her twenties or thirties with Graves' ophthalmopathy.

At least ten counts were recorded for this clonotype. V and J are TRBV25-1 and TRBJ1-1, with 8 positions matching TRBD1. The CDR3 runs to 14 residues. Per the germline V gene, CDR1 is MGHDK and CDR2 is SYGVNS. V shed 4 bases, J shed 4 bases, and the junction held 5 bases outside the gene matches. The CDR3 nucleotides are TGTGCCAGCAGTGCCCAGGGGGCTGTCACTGAAGCTTTCTTT. Its translation is CASSAQGAVTEAFF.

This clonotype came up many times. This rearrangement joins TRBV20-1 to TRBJ1-2, with 7 positions matching TRBD1. The ends lost 6 bases at V and 4 bases at J; junction bases unmatched: 5. CDR1 is DFQATT, CDR2 SNEGSKA, per germline (reference sequence). There are 12 residues in the CDR3. This CDR3 reads CSASGTVYGYTF. DNA for the CDR3: TGCAGTGCCTCCGGGACAGTCTATGGCTACACCTTC.

This clonotype was counted ten times or more. The CDR3 bases are TGTGCCATCAGTGAGTCGTTAGACCGCTATGGCTACACCTTC. Protein: CAISESLDRYGYTF. The genes are TRBV10-3 and TRBJ1-2; D gene uncertain. The CDR3 is 14 amino acids. V was pared by 0 bases and J by 4 bases, with 9 bases between. CDR1 and CDR2 from the germline V gene are ENHRY and SYGVKD.

This clonotype was counted at least ten times. V usage is TRBV6-2 or TRBV6-3 and J usage is TRBJ1-1; D call uncertain. The CDR3 is 14 residues long. Trimming took 5 bases from V and 2 from J, leaving 12 bases between them. Germline V gene lookup returns CDR1 MNHEY and CDR2 SVGEGT. In nucleotides, the CDR3 is TGTGCCAGCAGTAAAAACAGCGGCAACACTGAAGCTTTCTTT. Its protein is CASSKNSGNTEAFF.

Only a few counts were recorded for this clonotype. This chain uses TRBV27 with TRBJ2-2, with TRBD2 matching 9 bases. This CDR3 contains 16 residues. V lost 5 bases, J lost 5 bases, and 9 bases stayed unmatched. Germline CDR1 is MNHEY and CDR2 is SMNVEV (reference sequence). The CDR3 nucleotides are TGTGCCAGCAGTCCGTGGACTAGCGAGGGTACCGGGGAGCTGTTTTTT. Its protein is CASSPWTSEGTGELFF.

This clonotype was counted ten times or more. The rearrangement joins TRBV12-3 or TRBV12-4 to TRBJ1-4; 9 bases agree with TRBD1. With V trimmed by 11 bases and J by 7 bases, 11 bases remained unmatched. The CDR3 length is 14 residues. The CDR3 region has the DNA TGTGCCTGCGGATCCGGGACAGGGAGTGAAAAACTGTTTTTT. It translates to CACGSGTGSEKLFF.

This clonotype was found many times. V gene TRBV12-5 combines with J gene TRBJ2-7, with D unclear. CDR3 length: 11 amino acids. Germline-derived CDR1 and CDR2 are LGHNT and FRNRAP. V lost 3 bases, J lost 3 bases, and 3 bases lay in between. The CDR3 DNA reads as TGTGCTAGTGGTTTACTCTACGAGCAGTACTTC. This sequence encodes CASGLLYEQYF.

This clonotype was recorded at least ten times. The rearrangement uses TRBV6-5 and TRBJ2-5; TRBD2 agrees at 12 bases. Germline assignment: CDR1 MNHEY and CDR2 SVGAGI. With 4 bases clipped from V and 7 bases from J, the junction kept 4 bases outside the gene matches. This CDR3 is 14 amino acids long. CDR3 bases: TGTGCCAGCAGTTCTAGCGGGGGGGCCGGGACCCAGTACTTC. It yields the protein CASSSSGGAGTQYF.

This clonotype was recorded many times. The CDR3 protein is CASSYRGLSYNEQFF. DNA of the CDR3: TGTGCCAGCAGCTACAGGGGGCTTTCCTACAATGAGCAGTTCTTC. J is TRBJ2-1 and V is TRBV7-8; TRBD1 matches at 9 bases. This CDR3 spans 15 amino acids. Germline V gene lookup returns CDR1 SGHVS and CDR2 FQNEAQ. With 4 bases clipped from V and 1 base from J, the junction kept 2 bases outside the gene matches.

Remarks on this clonotype: A much larger clone lies one base from this, so it may be a read error. The CDR3 sequence: CSVEVWGRDPVGYEQYV. The CDR3, as DNA: TGCAGCGTTGAAGTATGGGGGAGGGATCCGGTGGGGTACGAGCAGTACGTC. The chain joins TRBV29-1 to TRBJ2-7; TRBD2 agrees at 7 bases. The germline CDR1 and CDR2 sequences are SQVTM and ANQGSEA. CDR3 length: 17 amino acids. Trimming took 1 base from V and 4 from J; bases not matched to a gene: 16.

Comment on this clonotype: A much more abundant neighbour one base away suggests this may be a read error. V usage is TRBV7-9 and J usage is TRBJ1-1; no clear D. Looked up from germline, CDR1 is SEHNR and CDR2 is FQNEAQ (reference sequence). The CDR3 is 15 residues long. The CDR3 sequence: CASSSNGIGNTEACF. Written as DNA, the CDR3 is TGTGCCAGCAGCTCTAACGGGATCGGGAACACTGAAGCTTGCTTT.

The V call is TRBV28, the J call TRBJ1-1; maybe TRBD1 (6 bases). Germline-derived CDR1 and CDR2 are MDHEN and SYDVKM. V dropped 2 bases and J dropped 5 bases, with 15 bases sitting between them. This CDR3 is built from 15 residues. The CDR3: CASSLVPGAGTEAFF. The DNA of the CDR3 is TGTGCCAGCAGTTTAGTCCCAGGGGCTGGTACTGAAGCTTTCTTT.

This clonotype was counted many times. The V gene is TRBV5-1, the J gene TRBJ1-3, with D perhaps matching TRBD1 (5 bases). CDR1 and CDR2 from the germline V gene are SGHRS and YFSETQ. Trimming removed 0 bases at V and 1 base at J, with 11 bases between. The CDR3 covers 16 residues. This CDR3 is CASSLAPGRSGNTIYF. CDR3 sequence (DNA): TGCGCCAGCAGCTTGGCCCCAGGGAGGTCTGGAAACACCATATATTTT.

The chain joins TRBV13 to TRBJ1-5; D not resolved. This CDR3 is built from 16 residues. Germline CDR1 reads PRHDT; CDR2 reads FYEKMQ (reference sequence). Between the trimmed V and J ends, which lost 10 bases and 0 bases, there was a span of 19 bases. The CDR3 here is CAIDSVAVHSNQPQHF. Written as DNA, the CDR3 is TGTGCCATCGATAGTGTCGCAGTACATAGCAATCAGCCCCAGCATTTT.